A selection of T cell receptor beta chains follows, all from one sample in a study of post-analysis software for immune sequencing data. TCRdb re-analysed the PCR reads in MiXCR, keeping a single row per CDR3 protein. The sample records 350,000 to 500,000 distinct CDR3 sequences, approximately 42% being singletons. The source material was blood. The receptor source for this set is a girl aged 2-10 years with multiple sclerosis. Both conserved end residues are part of each CDR3. A D gene is named only where the DNA matches it firmly. Clone size is not always given. Where it is, it says once, few, many or a class for expanded clones.

d_call,clone_size,v_call,j_call,cdr3_nt,cdr3_aa
TRBD2,-,TRBV5-1,TRBJ2-7,TGCGCCAGCAGCCTCGGGACTAGCGGGAACTACGAGCAGTACTTC,CASSLGTSGNYEQYF
-,-,TRBV20-1,TRBJ2-7,TGCAGTGCCGCGACGGTTTACGAGCAGTACTTC,CSAATVYEQYF
TRBD2,-,TRBV12-3/TRBV12-4,TRBJ2-5,TGTGCCAGCAGTCCCCAGGGGTCTAGCGGGGAACAAGAGACCCAGTACTTC,CASSPQGSSGEQETQYF
-,-,TRBV10-3,TRBJ2-1,TGTGCCATCAGCCCTCAAGAAGATGCTGGGGAGCAGTTCTTC,CAISPQEDAGEQFF
TRBD2,-,TRBV28,TRBJ2-1,TGTGCCAGCAGTTCAACTAGCGGGAGAGGCTCGGAGCAGTTCTTC,CASSSTSGRGSEQFF
-,-,TRBV18,TRBJ2-1,TGTGCCAGCTCACGGGGACGGGACAATGAGCAGTTCTTC,CASSRGRDNEQFF
TRBD1,-,TRBV20-1,TRBJ2-5,TGCAGTGCTATGACAGGGACCCCTCAAGAGACCCAGTACTTC,CSAMTGTPQETQYF
TRBD2,few,TRBV20-1,TRBJ2-7,TGCAGTGCTAGCATACCTAGCGGGAGAGGTTACGAGCAGTACTTC,CSASIPSGRGYEQYF
TRBD2,-,TRBV10-2,TRBJ2-7,TGCGCCAGCAGCCCGACTCCCGGGACTAGCGGGGGGTACGAGCAGTACTTC,CASSPTPGTSGGYEQYF
-,-,TRBV10-3,TRBJ1-1,TGTGCCATCAGTGAGTCAGGGCACACTGAAGCTTTCTTT,CAISESGHTEAFF
-,few,TRBV4-1,TRBJ1-2,TGCACCAGCAGCCAAGCCGGGACTATAGGGGGAGGCTACACCTTC,CTSSQAGTIGGGYTF
-,-,TRBV5-5,TRBJ2-3,TGTGCCAGCAGCCGATTAGGCGGTCTGGATACGCAGTATTTT,CASSRLGGLDTQYF
-,few,TRBV5-1,TRBJ2-7,TGCGCCAGCAGCTTGGGACAGGCTGGGTACTACGAGCAGTACTTC,CASSLGQAGYYEQYF
TRBD1,-,TRBV5-1,TRBJ2-7,TGCGCCAGCAGCGTGGGACAGGGGTTCGCTTACGAGCAGTACTTC,CASSVGQGFAYEQYF
TRBD1,few,TRBV13,TRBJ2-7,TGTGCCAGCAGCAAAGAAGGGGGACAGGACTACGAGCAGTACTTC,CASSKEGGQDYEQYF
-,-,TRBV2,TRBJ1-2,TGTGCCAGCAGTGAAGCTGTGGTGGGCCAGGGGAGCGGCTACACCTTC,CASSEAVVGQGSGYTF
-,few,TRBV7-8,TRBJ2-3,TGTGCCAGCAGCTCCTTTGGGGGAGCAGATACGCAGTATTTT,CASSSFGGADTQYF
-,-,TRBV11-2,TRBJ2-1,TGTGCCAGCAGGGGAGGTAGAACCTACAATGAGCAGTTCTTC,CASRGGRTYNEQFF
-,-,TRBV29-1,TRBJ2-5,TGCAGCGTTTTCCGGGGGAGGAATGAGCAGTACTTC,CSVFRGRNEQYF
-,few,TRBV7-9,TRBJ2-5,TGTGCCAGCAGCTTAGCCTCTAGAGAAGAGACCCAGTACTTC,CASSLASREETQYF
-,few,TRBV6-2/TRBV6-3,TRBJ1-2,TGTGCCAGCAGTTATAACAGGGACGACTTCTATGGCTACACCTTC,CASSYNRDDFYGYTF
-,-,TRBV5-1,TRBJ2-1,TGCGCCAGCAGCCTCCCGGACGGATCCTACAATGAGCAGTTCTTC,CASSLPDGSYNEQFF
-,-,TRBV5-6,TRBJ2-7,TGTGCCAGCAGCCCACTAGGGACATTGGTCTACGAGCAGTACTTC,CASSPLGTLVYEQYF
-,few,TRBV29-1,TRBJ1-1,TGCAGCGTTGTGGGAGGGGACACTGAAGCTTTCTTT,CSVVGGDTEAFF
TRBD1,-,TRBV7-9,TRBJ2-2,TGTGCCAGCAGCCCCCGGGACAGGGATTCCGCGAACACCGGGGAGCTGTTTTTT,CASSPRDRDSANTGELFF
-,-,TRBV15,TRBJ2-1,TGTGCCACCAGCAGGACACGGGACCTCTCCTACAATGAGCAGTTCTTC,CATSRTRDLSYNEQFF
-,few,TRBV9,TRBJ1-1,TGTGCCAGCAGCCCAGGGACGTCGACGAGGACTTTCTTT,CASSPGTSTRTFF
-,few,TRBV5-5,TRBJ1-4,TGTGCCAGCAGCAACCAGGCACAGCTATCCATGACGGGTGTGCGGGAAAAACTGTTTTTT,CASSNQAQLSMTGVREKLFF
-,few,TRBV5-1,TRBJ2-7,TGCGCCAGCAGTCTACCTCCATGGTACGAGCAGTACTTC,CASSLPPWYEQYF
-,-,TRBV14,TRBJ2-1,TGTGCCAGCAGCCATCAAGCTAGCCTTGAGCAGTTCTTC,CASSHQASLEQFF
-,-,TRBV28,TRBJ2-7,TGTGCCAGCAGTTTATACGGAGGGGCAGGGGTCGAGCAGTACTTC,CASSLYGGAGVEQYF
-,-,TRBV12-3/TRBV12-4,TRBJ1-1,TGTGCCAGCAGTTCGGGGACCCCAGGCAACACTGAAGCTTTCTTT,CASSSGTPGNTEAFF
TRBD1,-,TRBV5-1,TRBJ1-2,TGCGCCAGCAGCGGCGAGACAGGGTATGGCTACACCTTC,CASSGETGYGYTF